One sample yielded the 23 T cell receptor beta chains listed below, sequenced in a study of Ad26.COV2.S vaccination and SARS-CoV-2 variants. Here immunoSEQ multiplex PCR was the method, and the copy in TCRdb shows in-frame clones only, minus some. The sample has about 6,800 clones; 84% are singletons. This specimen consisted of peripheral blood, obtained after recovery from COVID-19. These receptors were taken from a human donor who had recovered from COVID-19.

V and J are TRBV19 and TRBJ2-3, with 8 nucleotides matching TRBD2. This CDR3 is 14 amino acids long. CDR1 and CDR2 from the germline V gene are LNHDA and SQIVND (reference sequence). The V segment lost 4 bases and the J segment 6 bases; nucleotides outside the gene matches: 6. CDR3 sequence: CASSTGGPVDTQYF. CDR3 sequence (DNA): TGTGCCAGTAGTACGGGAGGGCCAGTCGATACGCAGTATTTT.

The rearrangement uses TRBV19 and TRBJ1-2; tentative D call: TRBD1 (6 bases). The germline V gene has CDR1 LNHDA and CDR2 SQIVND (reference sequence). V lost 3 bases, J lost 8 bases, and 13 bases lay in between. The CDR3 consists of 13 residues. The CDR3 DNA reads TGTGCCAGTAGTATCGGGACATTAAGCGGCTACACCTTC. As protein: CASSIGTLSGYTF. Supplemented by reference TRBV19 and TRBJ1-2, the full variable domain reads DGGITQSPKYLFRKEGQNVTLSCEQNLNHDAMYWYRQDPGQGLRLIYYSQIVNDFQKGDIAEGYSVSREKKESFPLTVTSAQKNPTAFYLCASSIGTLSGYTFGSGTRLTVV.

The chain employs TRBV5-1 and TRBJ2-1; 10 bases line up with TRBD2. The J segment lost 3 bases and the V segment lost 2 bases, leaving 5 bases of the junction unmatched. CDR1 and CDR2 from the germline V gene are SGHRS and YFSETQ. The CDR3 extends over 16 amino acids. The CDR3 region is CASSFLAGVGYNEQFF. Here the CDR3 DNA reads TGCGCCAGCAGCTTCCTAGCGGGAGTCGGCTACAATGAGCAGTTCTTC.

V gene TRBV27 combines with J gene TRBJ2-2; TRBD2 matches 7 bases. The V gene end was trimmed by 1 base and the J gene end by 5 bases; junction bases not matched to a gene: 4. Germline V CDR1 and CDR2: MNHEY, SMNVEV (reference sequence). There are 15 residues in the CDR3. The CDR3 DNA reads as TGTGCCAGCAGTTTATTATCGGGGGGAACCGGGGAGCTGTTTTTT. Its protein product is CASSLLSGGTGELFF.

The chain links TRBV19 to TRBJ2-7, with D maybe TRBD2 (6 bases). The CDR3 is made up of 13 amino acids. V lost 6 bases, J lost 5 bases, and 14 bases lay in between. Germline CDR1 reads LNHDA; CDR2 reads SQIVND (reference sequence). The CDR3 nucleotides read TGTGCCAGTAGCCAATCCGGAGGGAACGAGCAGTACTTC. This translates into CASSQSGGNEQYF. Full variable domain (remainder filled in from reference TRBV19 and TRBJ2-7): DGGITQSPKYLFRKEGQNVTLSCEQNLNHDAMYWYRQDPGQGLRLIYYSQIVNDFQKGDIAEGYSVSREKKESFPLTVTSAQKNPTAFYLCASSQSGGNEQYFGPGTRLTVT.

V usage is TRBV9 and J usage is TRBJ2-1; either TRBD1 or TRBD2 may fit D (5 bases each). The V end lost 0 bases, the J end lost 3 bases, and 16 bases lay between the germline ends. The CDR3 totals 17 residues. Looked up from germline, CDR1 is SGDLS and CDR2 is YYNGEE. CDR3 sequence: CASSVGGPGPLYNEQFF. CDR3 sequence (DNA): TGTGCCAGCAGCGTAGGGGGACCGGGCCCCCTCTACAATGAGCAGTTCTTC.

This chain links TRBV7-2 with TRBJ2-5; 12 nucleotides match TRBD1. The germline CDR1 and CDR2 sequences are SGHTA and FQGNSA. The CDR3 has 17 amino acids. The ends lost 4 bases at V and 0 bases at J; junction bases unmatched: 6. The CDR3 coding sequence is TGTGCCAGCAGCTCCGGGACAGGGGGCTTGTACCAAGAGACCCAGTACTTC. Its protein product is CASSSGTGGLYQETQYF.

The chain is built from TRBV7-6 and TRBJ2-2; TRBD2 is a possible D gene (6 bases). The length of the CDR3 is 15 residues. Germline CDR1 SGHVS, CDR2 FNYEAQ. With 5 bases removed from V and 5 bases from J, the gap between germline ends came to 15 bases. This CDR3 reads CASSPSGLWTGELFF. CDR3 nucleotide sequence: TGTGCCAGCAGCCCCTCGGGACTTTGGACCGGGGAGCTGTTTTTT.

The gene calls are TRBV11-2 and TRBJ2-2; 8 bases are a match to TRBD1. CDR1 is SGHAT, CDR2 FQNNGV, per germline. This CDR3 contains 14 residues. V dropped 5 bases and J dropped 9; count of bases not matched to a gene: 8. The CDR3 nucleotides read TGTGCCAGCAGCCCCCGACAGGGGCGCCGGGAGCTGTTTTTT. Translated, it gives CASSPRQGRRELFF.

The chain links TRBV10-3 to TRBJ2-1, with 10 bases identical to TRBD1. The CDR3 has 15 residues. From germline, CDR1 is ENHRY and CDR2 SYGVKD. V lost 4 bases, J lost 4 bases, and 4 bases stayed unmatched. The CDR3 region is CAISGGTGAYNEQFF. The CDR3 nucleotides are TGTGCCATCAGTGGGGGGACAGGGGCGTACAATGAGCAGTTCTTC.

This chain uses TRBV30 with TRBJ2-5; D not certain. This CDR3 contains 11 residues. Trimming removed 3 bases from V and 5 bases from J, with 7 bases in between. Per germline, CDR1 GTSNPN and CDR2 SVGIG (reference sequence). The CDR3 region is CAWRSGETQYF. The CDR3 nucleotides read TGTGCCTGGAGATCTGGGGAGACCCAGTACTTC.

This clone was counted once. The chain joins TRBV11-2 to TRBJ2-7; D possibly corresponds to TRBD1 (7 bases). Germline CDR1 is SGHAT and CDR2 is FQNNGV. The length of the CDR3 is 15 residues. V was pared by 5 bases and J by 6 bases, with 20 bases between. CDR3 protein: CASSLEGAPGAEQYF. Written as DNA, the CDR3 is TGTGCCAGCAGCCTTGAGGGGGCCCCGGGAGCCGAGCAGTACTTC. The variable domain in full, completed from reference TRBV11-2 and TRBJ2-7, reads EAGVAQSPRYKIIEKRQSVAFWCNPISGHATLYWYQQILGQGPKLLIQFQNNGVVDDSQLPKDRFSAERLKGVDSTLKIQPAKLEDSAVYLCASSLEGAPGAEQYFGPGTRLTVT.

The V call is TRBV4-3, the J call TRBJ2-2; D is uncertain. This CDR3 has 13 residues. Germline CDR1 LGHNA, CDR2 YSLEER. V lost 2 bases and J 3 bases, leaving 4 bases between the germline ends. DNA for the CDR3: TGCGCCAGCAGCCAACTTTACACCGGGGAGCTGTTTTTT. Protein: CASSQLYTGELFF.

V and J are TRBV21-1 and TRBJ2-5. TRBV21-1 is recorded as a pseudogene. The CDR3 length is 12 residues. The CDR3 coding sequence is TGTGCCAGCAGCAATCGGGCAGAGACCCAGTACTTC. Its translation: CASSNRAETQYF.

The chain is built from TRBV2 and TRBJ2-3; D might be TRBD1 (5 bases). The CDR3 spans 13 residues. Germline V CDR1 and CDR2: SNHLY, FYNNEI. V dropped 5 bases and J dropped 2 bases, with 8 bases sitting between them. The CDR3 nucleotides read TGTGCCAGCAGTTCAGGGTACACAGATACGCAGTATTTT. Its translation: CASSSGYTDTQYF. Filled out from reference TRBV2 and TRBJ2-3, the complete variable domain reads EPEVTQTPSHQVTQMGQEVILRCVPISNHLYFYWYRQILGQKVEFLVSFYNNEISEKSEIFDDQFSVERPDGSNFTLKIRSTKLEDSAMYFCASSSGYTDTQYFGPGTRLTVL.

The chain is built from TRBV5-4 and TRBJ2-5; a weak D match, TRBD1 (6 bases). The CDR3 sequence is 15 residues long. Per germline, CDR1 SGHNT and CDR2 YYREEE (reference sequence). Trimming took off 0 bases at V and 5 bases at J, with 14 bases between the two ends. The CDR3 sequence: CASSLDQGRGETQYF. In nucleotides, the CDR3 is TGTGCCAGCAGCTTGGATCAGGGGCGCGGGGAGACCCAGTACTTC. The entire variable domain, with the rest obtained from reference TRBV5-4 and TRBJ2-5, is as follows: ETGVTQSPTHLIKTRGQQVTLRCSSQSGHNTVSWYQQALGQGPQFIFQYYREEENGRGNFPPRFSGLQFPNYSSELNVNALELDDSALYLCASSLDQGRGETQYFGPGTRLLVL.

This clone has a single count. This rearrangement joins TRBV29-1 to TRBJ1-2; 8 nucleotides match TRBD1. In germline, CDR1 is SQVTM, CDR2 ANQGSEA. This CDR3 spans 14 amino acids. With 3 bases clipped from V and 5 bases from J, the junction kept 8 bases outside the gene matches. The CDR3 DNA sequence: TGCAGCGTTGAGACACTACAGGGGGATTATGGCTACACCTTC. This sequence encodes CSVETLQGDYGYTF.

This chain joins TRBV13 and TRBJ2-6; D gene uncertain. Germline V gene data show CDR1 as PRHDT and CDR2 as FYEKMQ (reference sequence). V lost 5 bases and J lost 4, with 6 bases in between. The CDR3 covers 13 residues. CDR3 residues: CASSLQGANVLTF. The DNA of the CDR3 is TGTGCCAGCAGCCTCCAGGGGGCCAACGTCCTGACTTTC.

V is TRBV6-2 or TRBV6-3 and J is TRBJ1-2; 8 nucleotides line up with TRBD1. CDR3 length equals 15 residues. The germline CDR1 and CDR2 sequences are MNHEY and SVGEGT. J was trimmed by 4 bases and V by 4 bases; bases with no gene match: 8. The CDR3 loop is CASSSRQGRLYGYTF. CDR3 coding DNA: TGTGCCAGCAGTTCGAGACAGGGGAGGCTCTATGGCTACACCTTC.

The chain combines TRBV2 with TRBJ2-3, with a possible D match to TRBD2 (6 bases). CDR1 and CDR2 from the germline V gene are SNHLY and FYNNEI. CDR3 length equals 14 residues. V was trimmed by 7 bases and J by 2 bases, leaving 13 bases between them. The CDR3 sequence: CASIRGTDTDTQYF. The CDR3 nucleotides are TGTGCCAGCATTCGGGGGACGGACACAGATACGCAGTATTTT. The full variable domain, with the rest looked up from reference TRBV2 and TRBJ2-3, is EPEVTQTPSHQVTQMGQEVILRCVPISNHLYFYWYRQILGQKVEFLVSFYNNEISEKSEIFDDQFSVERPDGSNFTLKIRSTKLEDSAMYFCASIRGTDTDTQYFGPGTRLTVL.

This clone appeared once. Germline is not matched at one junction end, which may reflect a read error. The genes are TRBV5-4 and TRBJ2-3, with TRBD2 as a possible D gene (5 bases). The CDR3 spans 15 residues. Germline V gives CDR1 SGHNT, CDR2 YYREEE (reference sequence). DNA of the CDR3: TGTGCCACCAGCGGTAGGTATGATGGCACAGATACGCAGTATTTT. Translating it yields CATSGRYDGTDTQYF.

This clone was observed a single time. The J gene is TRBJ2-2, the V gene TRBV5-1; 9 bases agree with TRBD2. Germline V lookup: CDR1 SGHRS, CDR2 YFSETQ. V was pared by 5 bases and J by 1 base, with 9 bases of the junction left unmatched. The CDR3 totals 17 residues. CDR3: CASRQEATSGNTGELFF. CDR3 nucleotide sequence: TGCGCCAGCAGACAGGAAGCGACTAGCGGGAACACCGGGGAGCTGTTTTTT.

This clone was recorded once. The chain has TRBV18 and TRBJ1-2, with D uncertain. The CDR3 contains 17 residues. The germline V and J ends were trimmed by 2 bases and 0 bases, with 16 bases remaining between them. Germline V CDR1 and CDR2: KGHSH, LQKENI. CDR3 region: CASSPRPRRTPNYGYTF. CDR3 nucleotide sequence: TGTGCCAGCTCACCAAGGCCCAGACGTACCCCTAACTATGGCTACACCTTC. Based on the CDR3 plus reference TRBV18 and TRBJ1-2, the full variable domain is NAGVMQNPRHLVRRRGQEARLRCSPMKGHSHVYWYRQLPEEGLKFMVYLQKENIIDESGMPKERFSAEFPKEGPSILRIQQVVRGDSAAYFCASSPRPRRTPNYGYTFGSGTRLTVV.